The sequence of this TCR beta chain was determined in a study of T cells after yellow fever vaccination. Study conclusions and caveats: Post-booster repertoires contained most primary-vaccination clones again (approximately 97% CD4, 85% to 90% CD8).

The table lists this clonotype with many counts. The antigen remains undetermined. Conversion of TCR transcripts into cDNA relied on 5'RACE template switching, which added a universal primer site and UMIs. Using its own MiXCR run on the 5' RACE reads, TCRdb lists one record per CDR3 protein. In the table there are some 500,000 distinct CDR3 sequences, roughly 14% of which are singletons. Trimming pared 6 bases from V and 4 bases from J, leaving 15 bases between. This CDR3 comprises 13 residues. CDR1 and CDR2 from the germline V gene are SQVTM and ANQGSEA. The chain employs TRBV29-1 and TRBJ2-5; D is ambiguous. The material was PBMCs, obtained on the day of the yellow fever booster vaccination. This clonotype was sampled from a young man who received the YFV17D yellow fever vaccine. CDR3 residues: CSVKSLHGETQYF. Here the CDR3 DNA reads TGCAGCGTCAAGTCCCTACATGGAGAGACCCAGTACTTC.